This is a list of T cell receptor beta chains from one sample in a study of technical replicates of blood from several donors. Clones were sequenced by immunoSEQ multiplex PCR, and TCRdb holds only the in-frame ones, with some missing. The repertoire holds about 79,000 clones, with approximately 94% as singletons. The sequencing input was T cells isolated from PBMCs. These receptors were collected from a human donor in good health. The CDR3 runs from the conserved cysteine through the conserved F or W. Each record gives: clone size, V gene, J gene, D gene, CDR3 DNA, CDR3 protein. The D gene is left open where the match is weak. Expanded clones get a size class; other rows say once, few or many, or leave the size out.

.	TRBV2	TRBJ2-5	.	TGTGCCAGCACCAGGGGCCTCCAAGAGACCCAGTACTTC	CASTRGLQETQYF
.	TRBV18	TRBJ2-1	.	TGTGCCAGCTCACCAGACAGTTACAATGAGCAGTTCTTC	CASSPDSYNEQFF
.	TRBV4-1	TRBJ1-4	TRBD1	TGCGCCAGCAGCCAAGGACCCACTCGGGACAGTAGCAAAAAACTGTTTTTT	CASSQGPTRDSSKKLFF
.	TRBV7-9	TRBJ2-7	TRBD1	TGTGCCAGCAGCGGGGGGACAGGGGTGTATCCCTACGAGCAGTACTTC	CASSGGTGVYPYEQYF
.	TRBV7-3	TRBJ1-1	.	TGTGCCAGCAGCTTAACAACAGGCAGCCTCGGTGAAGCTTTCTTT	CASSLTTGSLGEAFF
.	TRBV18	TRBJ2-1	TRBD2	TGTGCCAGCTCACTAGCGGGGGGGCCCGAGCAGTTCTTC	CASSLAGGPEQFF
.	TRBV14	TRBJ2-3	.	TGTGCCAGCAGCCCAAACAGCAATACGCAGTATTTT	CASSPNSNTQYF
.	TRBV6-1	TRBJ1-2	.	TGTGCCAGCCCAGGAAGGCCCTATGGCTACACCTTC	CASPGRPYGYTF
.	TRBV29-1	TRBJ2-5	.	TGCAGCGGCGGAAAGGCGCGGGCGCCGGAGACCCAGTACTTC	CSGGKARAPETQYF
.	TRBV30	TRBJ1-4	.	TGTGCCTGGAGTCACGACAGCTTAGATGAAAAACTGTTTTTT	CAWSHDSLDEKLFF
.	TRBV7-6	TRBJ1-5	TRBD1	TGTGCCAGCAGCCTGGGACAGGGGGCAGAGAGTCAGCCCCAGCATTTT	CASSLGQGAESQPQHF
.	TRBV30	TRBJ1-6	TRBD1	TGTGCCTGGAGAACCCAGGGGGAGAATTCACCCCTCCACTTT	CAWRTQGENSPLHF
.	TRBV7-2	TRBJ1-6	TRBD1	TGTGCCAGCAGTTTCCCCGGGACAGGGTATTCACCCCTCCACTTT	CASSFPGTGYSPLHF
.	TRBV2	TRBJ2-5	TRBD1	TGTGCCAGCAGTGACGCAGGGGGCAGGAGGGAGACCCAGTACTTC	CASSDAGGRRETQYF
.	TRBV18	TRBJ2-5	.	TGTGCCAGCTCTAGGGCGGGAGAGACCCAGTACTTC	CASSRAGETQYF
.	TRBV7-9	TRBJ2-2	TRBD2	TGTGCCAGCAGCTCCAGCCAACTCGGGACTAGCCCCACCGGGGAGCTGTTTTTT	CASSSSQLGTSPTGELFF
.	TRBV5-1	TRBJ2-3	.	TGCGCCAGCAGCTTGGGGTCAGTAAGCACAGATACGCAGTATTTT	CASSLGSVSTDTQYF
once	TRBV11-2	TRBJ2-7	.	TGTGCCAGCAGCTTAGGAGGACAGTACGAGCAGTACTTC	CASSLGGQYEQYF
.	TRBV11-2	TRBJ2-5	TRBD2	TGTGCCAGCAGCTCCGGACTAGCGGCGTACCAAGAGACCCAGTACTTC	CASSSGLAAYQETQYF
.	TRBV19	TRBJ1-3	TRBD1	TGTGCCAGTAGCTCGACAGGGGGTGGAAACACCATATATTTT	CASSSTGGGNTIYF
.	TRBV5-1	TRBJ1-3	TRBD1	TGCGCCAGCAGCCACAATACAGGGGTTGGAAACACCATATATTTT	CASSHNTGVGNTIYF
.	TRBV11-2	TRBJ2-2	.	TGTGCCAGCAGCTTAACATCAGGGACCGGGGAGCTGTTTTTT	CASSLTSGTGELFF
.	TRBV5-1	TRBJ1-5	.	TGCGCCAGCAGCTTGGAACGGAATCAGCCCCAGCATTTT	CASSLERNQPQHF
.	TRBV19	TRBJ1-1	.	TGTGCCAGTACCAATAAGCTGAACACTGAAGCTTTCTTT	CASTNKLNTEAFF
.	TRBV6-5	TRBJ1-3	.	TGTGCCAGCAGTTACTCGAGTAAGTCTGGAAACACCATATATTTT	CASSYSSKSGNTIYF
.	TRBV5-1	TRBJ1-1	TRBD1	TGCGCCAGCAGCTTGGGGGCAGGGGGCTACACTGAAGCTTTCTTT	CASSLGAGGYTEAFF
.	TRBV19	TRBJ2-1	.	TGTGCCAGTACCCCCCTAGCGAGCTCCTCCAATGAGCAGTTCTTC	CASTPLASSSNEQFF
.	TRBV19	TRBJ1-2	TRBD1	TGTGCCAGTAGTATTCCGGGGACAGGGGGCGCTTTTTCTAATGGCTACACCTTC	CASSIPGTGGAFSNGYTF
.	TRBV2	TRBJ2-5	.	TGTGCCAGCAGTGTTCGTCCGGCGGTAACGTACCAAGAGACCCAGTACTTC	CASSVRPAVTYQETQYF
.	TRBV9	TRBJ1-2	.	TGTGCCAGCAGCGACGTAACAGGGAACTATGGCTACACCTTC	CASSDVTGNYGYTF
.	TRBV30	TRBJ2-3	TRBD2	TGTGCCTGGAGTGAGAGCGGGGGTGGAGATACGCAGTATTTT	CAWSESGGGDTQYF
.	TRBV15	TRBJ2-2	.	TGTGCCACCAGCAACAACCGGGGTGCGATGAACACCGGGGAGCTGTTTTTT	CATSNNRGAMNTGELFF
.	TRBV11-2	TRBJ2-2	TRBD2	TGTGCCAGCAGCTTCTTGGGGGGGGTGAACACCGGGGAGCTGTTTTTT	CASSFLGGVNTGELFF
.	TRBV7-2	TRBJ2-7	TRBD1	TGTGCCAGCAGCCTCACAGGGGGAAACGCCTACGAGCAGTACTTC	CASSLTGGNAYEQYF
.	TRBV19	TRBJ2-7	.	TGTGCCAGTAAAGCCCTAGACTCCTACGAGCAGTACTTC	CASKALDSYEQYF
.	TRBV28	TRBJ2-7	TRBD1	TGTGCCAGCAGTTTGAGGACAGGGGGCGACGAGCAGTACTTC	CASSLRTGGDEQYF
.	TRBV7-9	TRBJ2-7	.	TGTGCCAGCAGCTTACTAATATTCAGGGGGGATTTCGCCGAGCAGTACTTC	CASSLLIFRGDFAEQYF
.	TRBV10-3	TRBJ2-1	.	TGTGCCATCAGCTTTACGGGGGGCGAGCAGTTCTTC	CAISFTGGEQFF
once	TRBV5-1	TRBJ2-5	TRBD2	TGCGCCAGCAGCTTGGGGGTTACTAGCGGGAGTCCTCCCTTACCTCAAGAGACCCAGTACTTC	CASSLGVTSGSPPLPQETQYF
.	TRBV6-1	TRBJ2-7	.	TGTGCCAGCAGTGAAGCGCTCGAGAAAGTTATGCCCTACGAGCAGTACTTC	CASSEALEKVMPYEQYF
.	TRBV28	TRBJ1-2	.	TGTGCCAGCAGCCCCCCGGGAGGTTTCTACTATGGCTACACCTTC	CASSPPGGFYYGYTF